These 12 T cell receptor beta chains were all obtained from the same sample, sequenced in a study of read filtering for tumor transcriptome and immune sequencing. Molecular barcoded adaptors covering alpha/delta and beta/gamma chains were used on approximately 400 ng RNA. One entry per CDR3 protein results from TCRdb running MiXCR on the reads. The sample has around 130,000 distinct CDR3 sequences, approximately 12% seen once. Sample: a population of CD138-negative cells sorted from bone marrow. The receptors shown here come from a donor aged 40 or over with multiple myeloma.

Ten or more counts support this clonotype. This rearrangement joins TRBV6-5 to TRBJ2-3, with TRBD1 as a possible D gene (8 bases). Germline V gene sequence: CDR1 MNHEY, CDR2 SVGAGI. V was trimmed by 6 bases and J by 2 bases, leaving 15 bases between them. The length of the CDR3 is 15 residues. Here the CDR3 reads CASRTGGGYTDTQYF. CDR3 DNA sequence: TGTGCCAGCAGAACAGGGGGGGGTTACACAGATACGCAGTATTTT.

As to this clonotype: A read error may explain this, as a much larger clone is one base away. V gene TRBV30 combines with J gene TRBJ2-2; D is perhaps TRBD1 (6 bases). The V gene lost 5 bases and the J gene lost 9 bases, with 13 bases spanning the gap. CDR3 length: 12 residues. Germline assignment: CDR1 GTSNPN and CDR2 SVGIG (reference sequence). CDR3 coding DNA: TGTGCCTGGGCGCAGGGGCCCAGGGAGCTGTTTTTT. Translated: CAWAQGPRELFF.

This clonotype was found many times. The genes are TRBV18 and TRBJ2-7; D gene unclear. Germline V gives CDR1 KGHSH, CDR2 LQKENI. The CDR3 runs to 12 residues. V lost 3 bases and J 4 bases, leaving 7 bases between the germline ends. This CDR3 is CASSPGEYEQYF. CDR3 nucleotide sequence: TGTGCCAGCTCACCCGGAGAGTACGAGCAGTACTTC.

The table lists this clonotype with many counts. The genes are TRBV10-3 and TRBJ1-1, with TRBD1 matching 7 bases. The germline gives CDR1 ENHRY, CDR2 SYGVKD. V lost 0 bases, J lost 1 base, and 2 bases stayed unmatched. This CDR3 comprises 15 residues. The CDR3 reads CAISESGGRNTEAFF. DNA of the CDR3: TGTGCCATCAGTGAGTCAGGGGGCCGGAACACTGAAGCTTTCTTT.

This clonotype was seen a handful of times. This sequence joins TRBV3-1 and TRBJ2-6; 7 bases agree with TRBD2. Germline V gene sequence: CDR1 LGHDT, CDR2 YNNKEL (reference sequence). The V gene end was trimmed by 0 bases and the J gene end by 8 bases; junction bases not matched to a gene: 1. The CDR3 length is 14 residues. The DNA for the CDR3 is TGTGCCAGCAGCCAAGAGGGAGGGACCAACGTCCTGACTTTC. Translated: CASSQEGGTNVLTF.

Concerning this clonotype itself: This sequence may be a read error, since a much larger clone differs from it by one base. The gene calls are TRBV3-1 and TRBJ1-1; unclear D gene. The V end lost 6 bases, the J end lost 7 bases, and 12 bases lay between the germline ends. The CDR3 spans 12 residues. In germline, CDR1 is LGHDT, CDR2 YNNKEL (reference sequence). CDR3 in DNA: TGTGCCAGCAGAGGCGGGAGTCATGAAGCTTTCTTT. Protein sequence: CASRGGSHEAFF. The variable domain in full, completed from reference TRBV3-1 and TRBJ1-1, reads DTAVSQTPKYLVTQMGNDKSIKCEQNLGHDTMYWYKQDSKKFLKIMFSYNNKELIINETVPNRFSPKSPDKAHLNLHINSLELGDSAVYFCASRGGSHEAFFGQGTRLTVV.

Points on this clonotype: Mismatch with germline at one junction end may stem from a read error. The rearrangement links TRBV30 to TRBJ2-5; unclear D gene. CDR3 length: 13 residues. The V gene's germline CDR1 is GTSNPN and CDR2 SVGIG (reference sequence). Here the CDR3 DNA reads TGTGCCTGGAGTTCCTATCCAACTGAGATCCAGTACTTC. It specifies CAWSSYPTEIQYF.

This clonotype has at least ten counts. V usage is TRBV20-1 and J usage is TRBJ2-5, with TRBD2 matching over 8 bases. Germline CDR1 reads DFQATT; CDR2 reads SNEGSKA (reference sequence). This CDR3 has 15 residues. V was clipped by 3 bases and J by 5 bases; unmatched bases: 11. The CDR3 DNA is TGCAGTGCTAGTCCCATAGCGGGAAGGACGGAGACCCAGTACTTC. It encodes CSASPIAGRTETQYF.

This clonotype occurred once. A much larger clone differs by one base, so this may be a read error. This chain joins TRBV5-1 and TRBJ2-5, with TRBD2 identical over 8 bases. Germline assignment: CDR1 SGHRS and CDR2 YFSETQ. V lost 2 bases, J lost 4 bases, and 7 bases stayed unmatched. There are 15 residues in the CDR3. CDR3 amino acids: CASSLTPGGGETQYF. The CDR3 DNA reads TGCGCCAGCAGCTTAACCCCGGGGGGGGGAGAGACCCAGTACTTC.

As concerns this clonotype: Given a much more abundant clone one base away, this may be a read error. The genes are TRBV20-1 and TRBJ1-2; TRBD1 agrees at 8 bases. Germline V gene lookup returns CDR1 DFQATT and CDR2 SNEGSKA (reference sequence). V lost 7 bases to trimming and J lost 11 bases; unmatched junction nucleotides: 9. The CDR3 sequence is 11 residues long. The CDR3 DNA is TGCAGTGTTCATTGGACAGGGACTTACACCTTC. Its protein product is CSVHWTGTYTF.

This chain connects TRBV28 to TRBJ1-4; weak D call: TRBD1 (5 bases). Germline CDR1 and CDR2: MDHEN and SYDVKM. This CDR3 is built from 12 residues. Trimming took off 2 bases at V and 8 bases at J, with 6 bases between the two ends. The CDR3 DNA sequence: TGTGCCAGCAGTTTAAAGGGGGAAAAACTGTTTTTT. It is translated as CASSLKGEKLFF.

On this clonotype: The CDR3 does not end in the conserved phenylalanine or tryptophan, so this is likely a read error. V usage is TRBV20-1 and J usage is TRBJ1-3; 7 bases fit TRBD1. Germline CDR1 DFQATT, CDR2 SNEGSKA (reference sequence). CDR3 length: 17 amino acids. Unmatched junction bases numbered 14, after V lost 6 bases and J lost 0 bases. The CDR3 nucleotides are TGCAGTGCCGTAGACAGGGCCAACTCGAACTCTGGAAACACCATATATCTT. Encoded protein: CSAVDRANSNSGNTIYL.